The 25 T cell receptor beta chains below all came from one sample that was sequenced in a study of blood T cell repertoires in COVID-19. TCRdb's copy holds only in-frame clones and misses some; the assay was immunoSEQ multiplex PCR. The table includes about 280,000 clones, roughly 86% detected once. The sample taken for sequencing was PBMCs or T cells enriched from blood (not recorded which). The receptors shown here come from a woman aged 30 to 39 who had recovered from COVID-19.

CDR3 nucleotide sequence: TGCAGCGCATCAAGGGGGGGAACTACCCAATCCTACGAGCAGTACTTC. Translating it yields CSASRGGTTQSYEQYF. J is TRBJ2-7 and V is TRBV29-1; TRBD2 might be the D (7 bases). Germline lookup yields CDR1 SQVTM and CDR2 ANQGSEA. V was shortened by 7 bases and J by 1 base, with 23 bases between the two germline ends. The CDR3 is 16 amino acids.

This clone has only one observation. V and J are TRBV10-1 and TRBJ1-1, with D possibly being TRBD1 (6 bases). The CDR3 runs 15 residues. Trimming stripped 3 bases from V and 1 base from J, with 12 bases between. CDR1 is WNHNN and CDR2 is SYGVQD in the germline V gene (reference sequence). CDR3 in DNA: TGCGCCAGCAGTGATCTGCAGGGGTGGAACACTGAAGCTTTCTTT. Translated, it gives CASSDLQGWNTEAFF.

The rearrangement uses TRBV5-1 and TRBJ2-5; D possibly corresponds to TRBD2 (5 bases). Germline CDR1 is SGHRS and CDR2 is YFSETQ. The CDR3 spans 13 residues. V shed 0 bases and J shed 3 bases, with 6 bases lying between them. The CDR3 protein is CASSLDGKETQYF. CDR3 nucleotide sequence: TGCGCCAGCAGCTTGGACGGGAAAGAGACCCAGTACTTC.

This chain connects TRBV10-3 to TRBJ2-2, with TRBD2 identical over 7 bases. The CDR3 covers 16 residues. V lost 3 bases, J lost 0 bases, and 4 bases stayed unmatched. CDR1 and CDR2 from the germline V gene are ENHRY and SYGVKD. The CDR3 DNA follows: TGTGCCATCAGTGAAGCGGGGCCACCGAACACCGGGGAGCTGTTTTTT. Residues: CAISEAGPPNTGELFF.

The chain is built from TRBV19 and TRBJ1-2; no clear D gene. The CDR3 contains 16 residues. Germline V CDR1 and CDR2: LNHDA, SQIVND (reference sequence). V lost 1 base and J lost 2, with 14 bases in between. This CDR3 is CASSIGSLKENYGYTF. CDR3 DNA: TGTGCCAGTAGTATAGGATCCCTGAAGGAGAACTATGGCTACACCTTC.

V and J are TRBV5-4 and TRBJ2-1; 10 bases agree with TRBD2. The V and J ends lost 2 bases and 5 bases, in that order; junction bases with no gene match: 4. The CDR3 contains 15 residues. Germline V gene lookup returns CDR1 SGHNT and CDR2 YYREEE (reference sequence). CDR3 DNA sequence: TGTGCCAGCAGCTTCTTGCTAGCGGGAGACAATGAGCAGTTCTTC. Translated: CASSFLLAGDNEQFF. Together with reference TRBV5-4 and TRBJ2-1, the CDR3 gives the full variable domain: ETGVTQSPTHLIKTRGQQVTLRCSSQSGHNTVSWYQQALGQGPQFIFQYYREEENGRGNFPPRFSGLQFPNYSSELNVNALELDDSALYLCASSFLLAGDNEQFFGPGTRLTVL.

The rearrangement joins TRBV21-1 to TRBJ1-5; TRBD1, as called in the table, went unchecked against the DNA. TRBV21-1 is noted as a pseudogene. The CDR3 loop spans 19 amino acids. The CDR3 loop reads CASSTYRDRGLFCNQPQHF. The CDR3 DNA follows: TGTGCCAGCAGCACATACCGGGACAGGGGGCTTTTCTGCAATCAGCCCCAGCATTTT.

This chain joins TRBV5-1 and TRBJ2-7, with 9 bases identical to TRBD2. Germline CDR1 reads SGHRS; CDR2 reads YFSETQ. This CDR3 has 21 residues. The junction had 26 bases not matched to a gene; V was cut back by 4 bases and J by 3 bases. DNA of the CDR3: TGCGCCAGCAGCCCCTACCCCGCGCGACTAGCGGATCGAGGCCGGTTCTACGAGCAGTACTTC. Protein product: CASSPYPARLADRGRFYEQYF. The whole variable domain, filled in from reference TRBV5-1 and TRBJ2-7, reads KAGVTQTPRYLIKTRGQQVTLSCSPISGHRSVSWYQQTPGQGLQFLFEYFSETQRNKGNFPGRFSGRQFSNSRSEMNVSTLELGDSALYLCASSPYPARLADRGRFYEQYFGPGTRLTVT.

The chain joins TRBV11-1 to TRBJ2-1, with a possible D match to TRBD1 (6 bases). V was pared by 5 bases and J by 4 bases, with 9 bases between. The CDR3 covers 13 residues. Germline-derived CDR1 and CDR2 are SGHAT and FQDESV (reference sequence). The CDR3 coding sequence is TGTGCCAGCAGCCGAGGGGGATACAATGAGCAGTTCTTC. Protein sequence: CASSRGGYNEQFF.

The chain has TRBV9 and TRBJ1-1; 8 bases map to TRBD1. J was trimmed by 4 bases and V by 4 bases; bases with no gene match: 9. The CDR3 runs 15 residues. Germline V gives CDR1 SGDLS, CDR2 YYNGEE. CDR3 residues: CASSPRDRPFTEAFF. The CDR3 coding sequence is TGTGCCAGCAGCCCCAGGGACAGGCCATTCACTGAAGCTTTCTTT.

In this sample, this clone turned up a few times. This chain uses TRBV18 with TRBJ1-1; 9 nucleotides align to TRBD1. With 4 bases clipped from V and 5 bases from J, the junction kept 11 bases outside the gene matches. The germline V gene encodes CDR1 KGHSH and CDR2 LQKENI. CDR3 length: 16 amino acids. The CDR3 protein is CASSLAPQGAWTEAFF. The CDR3 nucleotides read TGTGCCAGCTCACTAGCCCCACAGGGGGCATGGACTGAAGCTTTCTTT.

V usage is TRBV15 and J usage is TRBJ2-1; 8 bases line up with TRBD1. With 1 base clipped from V and 3 bases from J, the junction kept 2 bases outside the gene matches. Germline V CDR1 and CDR2: LNHNV, YYDKDF (reference sequence). This CDR3 spans 15 amino acids. The DNA of the CDR3 is TGTGCCACCAGCAGAGCCGGGACAGGCTACAATGAGCAGTTCTTC. This encodes CATSRAGTGYNEQFF.

This clone was counted between two and nine times. V is TRBV18 and J is TRBJ1-2; D perhaps matches TRBD1 (5 bases). CDR3 size: 14 residues. Germline CDR1 is KGHSH and CDR2 is LQKENI. Trimming cost V 6 bases and J 0 bases, with 11 bases left between them. CDR3 sequence: CASSPDSSNYGYTF. The DNA of the CDR3 is TGTGCCAGCTCCCCTGACAGCTCTAACTATGGCTACACCTTC.

This clone was found once. The chain carries TRBV14 and TRBJ2-3; the match to TRBD2 covers 11 bases. Losses at the gene ends were 1 base for V and 2 bases for J; bases not matched to a gene: 8. The CDR3 is 18 residues long. In germline, CDR1 is SGHDN, CDR2 FVKESK. The chain's CDR3 is CASSQGGTSGRTTDTQYF. The CDR3 DNA reads as TGTGCCAGCAGCCAAGGAGGGACTAGCGGACGGACCACAGATACGCAGTATTTT.

The chain recombines TRBV28 with TRBJ2-1; 10 bases are a match to TRBD1. Losses at the gene ends were 7 bases for V and 7 bases for J; bases not matched to a gene: 10. The CDR3 runs to 15 residues. Germline V gives CDR1 MDHEN, CDR2 SYDVKM. CDR3 amino acids: CASTLGTGDFNEQFF. The CDR3 nucleotides are TGTGCCAGCACCTTAGGGACAGGGGATTTTAATGAGCAGTTCTTC.

This clone appeared a few times. V is TRBV4-1 and J is TRBJ2-7, with 8 bases lining up with TRBD1. The CDR3 extends over 16 amino acids. The V gene end was trimmed by 4 bases and the J gene end by 3 bases; junction bases not matched to a gene: 11. Germline CDR1 and CDR2: MGHRA and YSYEKL. This chain's CDR3 is CASSRAGNRGDYEQYF. CDR3 DNA: TGCGCCAGCAGCCGGGCAGGAAACAGGGGGGACTACGAGCAGTACTTC.

For the CDR3, the DNA is TGCGCCAGCACGCGAAGGGGGAAAAGCTCCTACAATGAGCAGTTCTTC. Translated: CASTRRGKSSYNEQFF. The chain is built from TRBV5-1 and TRBJ2-1, with D possibly TRBD1 on 6 matching bases. Germline lookup yields CDR1 SGHRS and CDR2 YFSETQ. This CDR3 spans 16 amino acids. Trimming took off 6 bases at V and 0 bases at J, with 16 bases between the two ends.

J is TRBJ2-5 and V is TRBV7-8; 12 positions match TRBD2. Per the germline V gene, CDR1 is SGHVS and CDR2 is FQNEAQ. The CDR3 runs to 16 residues. V lost 1 base and J lost 0; bases outside the gene matches: 0. CDR3 sequence reads: CASSLGTSGNQETQYF. The CDR3 DNA follows: TGTGCCAGCAGCTTAGGGACTAGCGGGAACCAAGAGACCCAGTACTTC. The variable domain in full, with the rest retrieved from reference TRBV7-8 and TRBJ2-5, is GAGVSQSPRYKVAKRGQDVALRCDPISGHVSLFWYQQALGQGPEFLTYFQNEAQLDKSGLPSDRFFAERPEGSVSTLKIQRTQQEDSAVYLCASSLGTSGNQETQYFGPGTRLLVL.

V usage is TRBV5-1 and J usage is TRBJ2-6; no definite D call. The CDR3 length is 19 residues. Germline lookup yields CDR1 SGHRS and CDR2 YFSETQ. V was pared by 0 bases and J by 1 base, with 17 bases between. The CDR3 DNA reads as TGCGCCAGCAGCTTGGCCAACCTCCCGGCTAGGTCTGGGGCCAACGTCCTGACTTTC. It codes for CASSLANLPARSGANVLTF.

The chain joins TRBV11-2 to TRBJ1-6; no clear D gene. Trimming shortened V by 1 base and J by 9 bases, and 13 bases separated the two germline ends. The germline gives CDR1 SGHAT, CDR2 FQNNGV. CDR3 length equals 15 residues. The CDR3 region is CASSLGRQARSPLHF. The CDR3 DNA sequence: TGTGCCAGCAGCTTAGGGAGGCAGGCGCGTTCACCCCTCCACTTT. Drawing the rest from reference TRBV11-2 and TRBJ1-6, the complete variable domain is EAGVAQSPRYKIIEKRQSVAFWCNPISGHATLYWYQQILGQGPKLLIQFQNNGVVDDSQLPKDRFSAERLKGVDSTLKIQPAKLEDSAVYLCASSLGRQARSPLHFGNGTRLTVT.

The genes are TRBV18 and TRBJ2-7, with D possibly being TRBD2 (6 bases). This CDR3 spans 14 amino acids. The germline V gene encodes CDR1 KGHSH and CDR2 LQKENI. The germline V and J ends were trimmed by 6 bases and 7 bases, with 19 bases remaining between them. The CDR3, as DNA: TGTGCCAGCTCTCCCTTATCCAGGGAGGTAGAGCAGTACTTC. Translating gives CASSPLSREVEQYF.

The CDR3, as DNA: TGTGCCAGCAGTGAACAGGGTCAGGACGAGCAGTACTTC. The encoded protein is CASSEQGQDEQYF. The V call is TRBV2, the J call TRBJ2-7, with a possible D match to TRBD1 (5 bases). The germline V and J ends were trimmed by 2 bases and 5 bases, with 10 bases remaining between them. Germline CDR1 and CDR2: SNHLY and FYNNEI. The CDR3 contains 13 residues. The full variable domain, rest sourced from reference TRBV2 and TRBJ2-7, is EPEVTQTPSHQVTQMGQEVILRCVPISNHLYFYWYRQILGQKVEFLVSFYNNEISEKSEIFDDQFSVERPDGSNFTLKIRSTKLEDSAMYFCASSEQGQDEQYFGPGTRLTVT.

V gene TRBV4-1 combines with J gene TRBJ1-5; D uncertain. This CDR3 spans 14 amino acids. Trimming took off 0 bases at V and 6 bases at J, with 9 bases between the two ends. Germline CDR1 is MGHRA and CDR2 is YSYEKL. The CDR3 region has the DNA TGCGCCAGCAGCCAAGATTTAGCCGGTCAGCCCCAGCATTTT. Protein: CASSQDLAGQPQHF.

The rearrangement uses TRBV23-1 and TRBJ2-7; D remains ambiguous. TRBV23-1 falls under the ORF class, with uncertain function. V shed 2 bases and J shed 1 base, with 18 bases lying between them. This CDR3 region has 17 residues. CDR3 sequence: CASSQIRLQKRSYEQYF. The CDR3 DNA reads as TGCGCCAGCAGTCAAATCCGCCTGCAAAAACGGTCCTACGAGCAGTACTTC.

This sequence joins TRBV30 and TRBJ2-7; 7 positions match TRBD2. The V gene end was trimmed by 2 bases and the J gene end by 3 bases; junction bases not matched to a gene: 16. This CDR3 comprises 17 residues. CDR1 is GTSNPN, CDR2 SVGIG, per germline (reference sequence). The chain's CDR3 is CAWSFLLVPGGDYEQYF. The CDR3 nucleotides are TGTGCCTGGAGTTTTCTTCTTGTGCCTGGGGGGGACTACGAGCAGTACTTC.